This TCR beta chain was found in a study of T cell responses to AZD1222 COVID-19 vaccine. As to this clone: As yet, its antigen is unknown.

CDR3 length equals 15 residues. Trimming cost V 2 bases and J 2 bases, with 13 bases left between them. Germline assignment: CDR1 SGHRS and CDR2 YFSETQ. Only in-frame clones appear in the TCRdb table, and some are missing; sequencing was by immunoSEQ multiplex PCR. The profile shows approximately 150,000 clones, 85% to 95% of them singletons. Study findings and constraints: Close to half of spike-specific TCRs reportedly recognize unmutated variant regions. Clonal diversity was possibly underestimated, and white British individuals and females predominated among donors.

The rearrangement uses TRBV5-1 and TRBJ2-5; D may be TRBD1 (5 bases). The sample in question was peripheral blood, obtained 28 days after the second AZD1222 dose. The receptor comes from an adult who received the AZD1222 COVID-19 vaccine. The CDR3 reads CASSLTGRLQETQYF. CDR3 DNA: TGCGCCAGCAGCTTAACAGGAAGATTACAAGAGACCCAGTACTTC.